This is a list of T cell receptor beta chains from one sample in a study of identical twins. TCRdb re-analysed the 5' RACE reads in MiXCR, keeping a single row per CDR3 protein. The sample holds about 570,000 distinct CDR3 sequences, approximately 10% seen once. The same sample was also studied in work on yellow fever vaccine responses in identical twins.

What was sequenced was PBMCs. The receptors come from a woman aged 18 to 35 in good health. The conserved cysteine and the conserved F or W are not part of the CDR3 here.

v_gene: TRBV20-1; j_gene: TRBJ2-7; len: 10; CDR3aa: SAISLNYEQY
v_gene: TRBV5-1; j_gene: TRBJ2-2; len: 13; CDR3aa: ASAQGLRDTGELF
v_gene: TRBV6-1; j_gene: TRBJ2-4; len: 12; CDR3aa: ASSAGQGWNIQY
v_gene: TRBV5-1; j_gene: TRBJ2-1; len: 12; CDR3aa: ASSLPGGPDEQF
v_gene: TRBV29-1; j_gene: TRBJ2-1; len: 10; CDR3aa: SYRGVGNEQF
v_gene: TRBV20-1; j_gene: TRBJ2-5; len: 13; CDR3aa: SARNHRGYQETQY
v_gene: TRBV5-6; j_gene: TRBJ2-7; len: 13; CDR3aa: ASSFAASGSYEQY
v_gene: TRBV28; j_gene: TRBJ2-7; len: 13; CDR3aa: ASSQDASFSYEQY
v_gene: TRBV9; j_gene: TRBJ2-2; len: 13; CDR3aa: ASSVVEGTTGELF
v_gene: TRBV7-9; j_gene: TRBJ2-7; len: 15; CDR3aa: ASSLARDRAKIYEQY
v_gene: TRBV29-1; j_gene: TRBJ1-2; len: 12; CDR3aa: SVGFPGAGYGYT
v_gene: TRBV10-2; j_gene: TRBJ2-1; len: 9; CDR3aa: ASSERHEQF
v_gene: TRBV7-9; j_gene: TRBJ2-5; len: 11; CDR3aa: ASSQVAPETQY
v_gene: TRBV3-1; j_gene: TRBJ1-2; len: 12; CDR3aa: ASSQDRGNYGYT
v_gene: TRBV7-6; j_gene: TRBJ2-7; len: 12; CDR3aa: ASSSRDWDYEQY
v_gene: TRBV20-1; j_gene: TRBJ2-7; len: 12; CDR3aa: STNPSRNNYEQY
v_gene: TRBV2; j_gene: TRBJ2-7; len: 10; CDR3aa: ASRGTGVEQY
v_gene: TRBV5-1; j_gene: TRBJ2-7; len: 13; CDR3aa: ASSRSGGGFDEQY
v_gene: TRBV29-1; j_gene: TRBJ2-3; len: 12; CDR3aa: SVAGRGGTDTQY
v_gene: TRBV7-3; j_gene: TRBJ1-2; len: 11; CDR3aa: ASSLDATAGYT
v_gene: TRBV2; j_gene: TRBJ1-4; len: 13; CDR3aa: ASSPGVATNEKLF
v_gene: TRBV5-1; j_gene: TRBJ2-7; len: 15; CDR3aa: ASSRLAGPTSSYEQY
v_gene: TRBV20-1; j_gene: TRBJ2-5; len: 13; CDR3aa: SARDFTSRGETQY
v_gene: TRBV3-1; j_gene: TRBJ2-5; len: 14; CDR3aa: ASSQEAFDTQKTQY
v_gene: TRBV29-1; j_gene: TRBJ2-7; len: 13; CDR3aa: SVVSDRESTYEQY
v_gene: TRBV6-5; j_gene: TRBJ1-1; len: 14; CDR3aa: ASSYAQGGAYTEAF
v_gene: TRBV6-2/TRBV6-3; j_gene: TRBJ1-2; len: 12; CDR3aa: ASSSPGTGFGYT
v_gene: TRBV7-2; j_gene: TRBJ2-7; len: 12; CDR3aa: ASSKTVFSYEQY
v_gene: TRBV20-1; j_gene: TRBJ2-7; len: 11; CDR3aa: SASAGSSYEQY
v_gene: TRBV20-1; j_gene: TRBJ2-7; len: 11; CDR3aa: SATGQLDYEQY
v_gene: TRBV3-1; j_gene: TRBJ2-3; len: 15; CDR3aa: ASSQDGSGASTDTQY
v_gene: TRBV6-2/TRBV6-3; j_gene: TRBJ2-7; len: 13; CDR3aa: ASSLRDRASDEQY
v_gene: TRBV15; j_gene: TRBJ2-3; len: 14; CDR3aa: ATSREASGSGDTQY
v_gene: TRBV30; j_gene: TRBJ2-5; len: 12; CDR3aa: AWSVGDIVETQY
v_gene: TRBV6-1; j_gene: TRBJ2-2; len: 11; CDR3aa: ASTGSNTGELF
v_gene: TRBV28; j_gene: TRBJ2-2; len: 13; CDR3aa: ASRKDRGLNGELF
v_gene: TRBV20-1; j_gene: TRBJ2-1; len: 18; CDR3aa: SARDPAGLAGGLTYNEQF
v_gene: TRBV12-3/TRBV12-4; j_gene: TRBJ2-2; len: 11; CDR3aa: ASSFTRTGELF
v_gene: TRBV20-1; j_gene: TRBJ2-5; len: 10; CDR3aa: SSKLVQETQY
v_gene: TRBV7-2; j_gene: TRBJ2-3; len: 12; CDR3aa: ASSNGVERDTQY
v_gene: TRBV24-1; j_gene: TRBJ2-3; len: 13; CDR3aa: ATSDSRQGTDTQY
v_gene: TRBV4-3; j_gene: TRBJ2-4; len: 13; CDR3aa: ASSQSSGALNIQY
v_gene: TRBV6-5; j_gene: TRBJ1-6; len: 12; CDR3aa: ASSSASLGGPLH
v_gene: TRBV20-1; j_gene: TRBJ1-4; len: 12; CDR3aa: SARERGLGEKLF
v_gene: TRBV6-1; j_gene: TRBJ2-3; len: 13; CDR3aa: ASILRAPNTDTQY
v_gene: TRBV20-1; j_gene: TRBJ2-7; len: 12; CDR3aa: SALGTSGNYEQY